This T cell receptor (beta chain) was obtained from a study of OX40 agonist ivuxolimab in advanced cancers. About the full investigation: Ivuxolimab was an agonistic, fully human IgG2 monoclonal antibody directed against OX40 (CD134), a costimulatory receptor. Intravenous ivuxolimab was administered to patients every 2 weeks at six dose levels: 0.01, 0.1, 0.3, 1.5, 3 and 10 mg/kg. Among the roughly 54 dose-escalation patients, approximately 20 had hepatocellular carcinoma, 15 or so melanoma, 9 renal cell carcinoma and 9 head and neck cancer. In the dose-escalation cohort, approximately 80% of patients were male, and the mean age was 60 years with a range of about 20 to 80. Patients were allowed to have had prior anti-PD-1, anti-PD-L1 or anti-CTLA-4 therapy, and 30% to 40% of the dose-escalation patients had been treated with checkpoint inhibitors. Three dose-escalation patients achieved partial responses, one with hepatocellular carcinoma and two with cutaneous melanoma. Peripheral TCRbeta sequencing aimed to test whether ivuxolimab altered TCR sequence diversity and caused clonal T-cell expansion. The monotherapy dose-escalation portion (N ≈ 57 patients) of the phase I ivuxolimab trial is reported in the paper. General conclusions and limits of the study: Low levels of normalized T-cell clonal expansion were also seen in some patients who did not respond. The antigen specificity of the peripheral T cells that underwent clonal expansion was not determined. After ivuxolimab, CD8+ T cells had more expanded clones than CD4+ T cells on average. At doses of 0.1 to 3.0 mg/kg, clonal expansion of both CD4+ and CD8+ T cells in blood was seen between baseline and week 6. In partial responders in the 0.1-3.0 mg/kg groups, normalized peripheral clonal expansion was found to be among the lowest, especially among CD8+ T cells.

The trial excluded patients who had a history of autoimmune disease or were on systemic immunosuppression. Peripheral blood for TCR sequencing was drawn from every dose cohort at baseline, at cycle 4 day 1 and at cycle 7 day 1. The samples were taken from a phase I, first-in-human, multicenter, open-label dose-escalation trial of ivuxolimab. Adults with locally advanced or metastatic melanoma, renal cell, hepatocellular, or head and neck squamous cell carcinoma were enrolled in the trial. Before TCR sequencing, CD4+ T cells and CD8+ T cells were sorted from peripheral blood as separate populations. The CDR3 holds 13 amino acids from the cysteine to the phenylalanine. Only CDR3 DNA remains: 39 bases, in frame from the first base. Via the germline V gene (reference sequence), CDR1 is GTSNPN and CDR2 SVGIG. The junction shows trimming of 0 bases on V and 8 bases on J, plus 13 bases between the germline ends.

Genomic DNA was isolated from the sorted cells so that the TCRbeta CDR3 region could be sequenced. The immunoSEQ Assay was used to sequence the TCRbeta CDR3 regions. TCRdb re-hosts the immuneACCESS table, in-frame sequences only. Its copies lack some clones; in the studies checked, an unresolved V gene accounts for under half of them, and the cause for the rest is not known. This sample comprises under 65,000 clones, more than 85% of them detected only once. The top ten hold about 17% of the sample. On this clone itself: Its antigen is unknown. No much larger clone is present one base from it, and per-base qualities are unavailable.

The clonotype originates from an adult with an advanced solid tumor such as melanoma, head and neck, liver or kidney cancer. Source: CD4+ or CD8+ T cells sorted from blood, taken in a trial of the OX40 agonist ivuxolimab. The chain employs TRBV30 and TRBJ1-1, with the D gene not clear enough to name. The CDR3 protein: CAWSVLKEQEAFF. In nucleotide form, the sequence is TGTGCCTGGAGTGTACTCAAGGAGCAGGAAGCTTTCTTT.